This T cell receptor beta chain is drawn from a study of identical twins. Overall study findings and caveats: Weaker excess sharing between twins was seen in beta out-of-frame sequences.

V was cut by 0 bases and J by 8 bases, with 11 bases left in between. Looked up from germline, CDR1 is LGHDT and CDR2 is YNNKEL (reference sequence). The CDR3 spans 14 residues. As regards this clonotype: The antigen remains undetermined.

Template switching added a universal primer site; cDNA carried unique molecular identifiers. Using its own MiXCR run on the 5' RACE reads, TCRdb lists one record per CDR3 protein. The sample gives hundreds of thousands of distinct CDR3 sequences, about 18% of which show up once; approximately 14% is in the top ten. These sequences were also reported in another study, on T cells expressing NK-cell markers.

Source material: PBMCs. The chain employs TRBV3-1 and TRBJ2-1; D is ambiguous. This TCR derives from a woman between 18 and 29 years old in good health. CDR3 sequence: CASSQDPAPHEQFF. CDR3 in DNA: TGTGCCAGCAGCCAAGATCCAGCGCCGCATGAGCAGTTCTTC.